These 21 T cell receptor beta chains were sequenced from one sample in a study of T-cell reconstitution after alpha-beta-depleted transplantation in children. Unique molecular identifiers were incorporated when the TCRbeta library was constructed. TCRdb re-analysed the PCR reads in MiXCR, keeping a single row per CDR3 protein. The sample lists under 750,000 distinct CDR3 sequences; 23% were seen once. The sequencing here drew on PBMCs, mostly from graft donor cells, taken 360 days after TCRalphabeta/CD19-depleted stem cell transplant. The source of these receptors is a boy in the first two years of life who had a stem cell transplant for acute myeloid leukemia, so the T cells may come from the graft donor.

There are many counts of this clonotype. The chain couples TRBV6-2 or TRBV6-3 to TRBJ2-2; the D is unclear. V dropped 7 bases and J dropped 7 bases, with 7 bases sitting between them. CDR1 MNHEY and CDR2 SVGEGT come from the germline V gene. This CDR3 spans 11 amino acids. The CDR3 bases are TGTGCCAGCACTCAGTTCGGGGAGCTGTTTTTT. Amino acids: CASTQFGELFF.

This clonotype has only a few counts. The chain couples TRBV6-5 to TRBJ2-2; 7 nucleotides agree with TRBD2. V lost 8 bases and J lost 3; bases outside the gene matches: 0. The CDR3 has 12 residues. The germline V gene encodes CDR1 MNHEY and CDR2 SVGAGI. The DNA for the CDR3 is TGTGCCAGCGGGAGGGACACCGGGGAGCTGTTTTTT. As protein: CASGRDTGELFF.

There are many counts of this clonotype. V usage is TRBV7-8 and J usage is TRBJ2-7, with TRBD2 as a possible D gene (6 bases). The ends were cut back, 1 base at V and 3 bases at J, with 13 bases in the middle. Looked up from germline, CDR1 is SGHVS and CDR2 is FQNEAQ. This CDR3 region has 15 residues. CDR3 protein: CASSLGTTLLYEQYV. Written as DNA, the CDR3 is TGTGCCAGCAGCTTAGGGACTACTCTACTCTACGAGCAGTACGTC.

At least ten counts were recorded for this clonotype. The chain links TRBV19 to TRBJ1-4, with 11 nucleotides matching TRBD1. The CDR3 contains 14 residues. V shed 9 bases, J shed 8 bases, and the junction held 8 bases outside the gene matches. The germline CDR1 and CDR2 sequences are LNHDA and SQIVND (reference sequence). In DNA, the CDR3 is TGTGCCAGCTTGGACAGGGGGCGCCTAGAAAAACTGTTTTTT. Translating gives CASLDRGRLEKLFF.

The chain employs TRBV2 and TRBJ2-1; TRBD1 is a possible D gene (5 bases). V lost 2 bases and J 0 bases, leaving 11 bases between the germline ends. This CDR3 has 16 amino acids. Germline CDR1 SNHLY, CDR2 FYNNEI. CDR3 sequence (DNA): TGTGCCAGCAGTGAAACAGGTACGAGCTCCTACAATGAGCAGTTCTTC. It translates to CASSETGTSSYNEQFF. Full variable domain (remainder filled in from reference TRBV2 and TRBJ2-1): EPEVTQTPSHQVTQMGQEVILRCVPISNHLYFYWYRQILGQKVEFLVSFYNNEISEKSEIFDDQFSVERPDGSNFTLKIRSTKLEDSAMYFCASSETGTSSYNEQFFGPGTRLTVL.

The V gene is TRBV4-3, the J gene TRBJ2-3; D is uncertain. V was trimmed by 1 base and J by 6 bases, leaving 8 bases between them. The CDR3 is 13 residues long. The V gene's germline CDR1 is LGHNA and CDR2 YSLEER. CDR3 DNA sequence: TGCGCCAGCAGCCAAGTCGGTGATGATACGCAGTATTTT. Translation: CASSQVGDDTQYF.

The rearrangement links TRBV20-1 to TRBJ1-1; 7 positions match TRBD1. The CDR3 has 13 amino acids. Per germline, CDR1 DFQATT and CDR2 SNEGSKA (reference sequence). The trim removed 3 bases at V and 6 bases at J, leaving 7 bases unmatched. CDR3 nucleotides: TGCAGTGCTAGGCAGGGGGGACGTTCTGAAGCTTTCTTT. Amino acid sequence: CSARQGGRSEAFF.

This clonotype was observed many times. The gene calls are TRBV5-8 and TRBJ2-6; maybe TRBD1 (6 bases). Germline V gives CDR1 SGHTS, CDR2 YDEGEE. CDR3 length equals 17 residues. The V end was cut by 0 bases, the J end by 0 bases, with 10 bases between. For the CDR3, the DNA is TGTGCCAGCAGCTTGGACAGGGATTACTCTGGGGCCAACGTCCTGACTTTC. It specifies CASSLDRDYSGANVLTF.

Many counts were recorded for this clonotype. The chain uses TRBV5-1 and TRBJ1-1; D is uncertain. The CDR3 extends over 14 amino acids. Germline loops: CDR1 SGHRS, CDR2 YFSETQ. V was clipped by 6 bases and J by 3 bases, with 15 bases between them. The CDR3 nucleotides read TGCGCCAGCACTACCGGGGTATTGGACACTGAAGCTTTCTTT. It codes for CASTTGVLDTEAFF.

This clonotype was seen many times. The chain links TRBV6-6 to TRBJ1-2; D gene unclear. With 4 bases removed from V and 2 bases from J, the gap between germline ends came to 5 bases. The CDR3 has 12 amino acids. Germline V gene lookup returns CDR1 MNHNY and CDR2 SVGAGI (reference sequence). The CDR3 sequence: CASSSPNYGYTF. The CDR3, as DNA: TGTGCCAGCAGTTCTCCAAACTATGGCTACACCTTC.

This clonotype showed up just a few times. The chain carries TRBV5-1 and TRBJ2-1; D is undetermined. Germline values: CDR1 SGHRS, CDR2 YFSETQ. V lost 0 bases and J lost 8, with 9 bases in between. The CDR3 totals 13 residues. The chain's CDR3 is CASSLGRVYEQFF. CDR3 DNA: TGCGCCAGCAGCTTGGGAAGAGTCTATGAGCAGTTCTTC.

This rearrangement joins TRBV12-3 or TRBV12-4 to TRBJ1-2; TRBD1 matches 9 bases. The CDR3 runs 15 residues. V shed 4 bases, J shed 8 bases, and the junction held 11 bases outside the gene matches. The CDR3 loop is CASSWSGTGSRGYTF. CDR3 bases: TGTGCCAGCAGTTGGTCCGGGACAGGGAGTAGAGGCTACACCTTC.

This clonotype was seen many times. V is TRBV5-1 and J is TRBJ1-2; D not resolved. This CDR3 has 15 residues. V was trimmed by 0 bases and J by 8 bases, leaving 17 bases between them. The germline gives CDR1 SGHRS, CDR2 YFSETQ. CDR3 sequence reads: CASSLAAGSKGGYTF. The CDR3 DNA reads TGCGCCAGCAGCTTGGCCGCCGGATCTAAGGGAGGCTACACCTTC.

About this clonotype itself: One end of the junction is discordant with germline, which a read error may explain. The J gene is TRBJ1-2, the V gene TRBV20-1; the D gene is possibly TRBD1 (5 bases). The V gene's germline CDR1 is DFQATT and CDR2 SNEGSKA (reference sequence). The CDR3 has 16 residues. The CDR3 is CCAILEPGRRGYGYTF. The CDR3 bases are TGCTGTGCTATTCTAGAACCGGGACGGAGGGGCTATGGCTACACCTTC.

This rearrangement joins TRBV11-2 to TRBJ2-2; D unresolved. Germline assignment: CDR1 SGHAT and CDR2 FQNNGV. V lost 1 base, J lost 3 bases, and 9 bases lay in between. The CDR3 consists of 15 residues. The CDR3 protein is CASSLGVTYTGELFF. The CDR3 nucleotides are TGTGCCAGCAGCTTAGGTGTGACATACACCGGGGAGCTGTTTTTT.

This clonotype was counted only a few times. The chain is built from TRBV5-5 and TRBJ2-5, with 7 bases that match TRBD1. The CDR3 contains 16 residues. J was trimmed by 0 bases and V by 0 bases; bases with no gene match: 5. The V gene's germline CDR1 is SGHKS and CDR2 YYEKEE (reference sequence). The CDR3 bases are TGTGCCAGCAGCTTGGGGGGAACAGGGGACCAAGAGACCCAGTACTTC. The encoded protein is CASSLGGTGDQETQYF.

J is TRBJ1-2 and V is TRBV12-3 or TRBV12-4, with D unclear. V gave up 6 bases and J gave up 0 bases, with 14 bases separating them. The CDR3 consists of 15 residues. The CDR3 spells CASRPRREANYGYTF. CDR3 DNA sequence: TGTGCCAGCAGACCCCGCCGCGAGGCTAACTATGGCTACACCTTC.

Note on this clonotype: A read error is likely, as this CDR3 ends without the conserved phenylalanine or tryptophan. The V call is TRBV20-1, the J call TRBJ2-7; TRBD1 matches at 10 bases. Germline CDR1 reads DFQATT; CDR2 reads SNEGSKA (reference sequence). J lost 6 bases, V lost 3 bases, and 11 bases had no gene match. This CDR3 region has 15 residues. The CDR3 coding sequence is TGCAGTGCTAGCCGATCCGGGACAGGGGAGAGCGAGCAGTACTTG. Translation gives CSASRSGTGESEQYL.

This clonotype was picked up many times. V usage is TRBV10-3 and J usage is TRBJ2-7; D not resolved. The CDR3 totals 14 residues. In germline, CDR1 is ENHRY, CDR2 SYGVKD. Trimming removed 0 bases from V and 0 bases from J, with 6 bases in between. CDR3 DNA: TGTGCCATCAGTGAGTCATTGAGCTCCTACGAGCAGTACTTC. Amino acids: CAISESLSSYEQYF.

The rearrangement uses TRBV30 and TRBJ2-1; the match to TRBD1 covers 10 bases. CDR1 GTSNPN and CDR2 SVGIG come from the germline V gene (reference sequence). Trimming took 0 bases from V and 0 from J; bases not matched to a gene: 5. The CDR3 covers 17 residues. CDR3 coding DNA: TGTGCCTGGAGTGTACGAAGGACAGGGGGCTCCTACAATGAGCAGTTCTTC. It yields the protein CAWSVRRTGGSYNEQFF.

This rearrangement joins TRBV20-1 to TRBJ1-5; D is unclear. V dropped 3 bases and J dropped 4 bases, with 10 bases sitting between them. Germline V gives CDR1 DFQATT, CDR2 SNEGSKA (reference sequence). CDR3 size: 13 residues. The CDR3 region is CSASGGSNQPQHF. DNA for the CDR3: TGCAGTGCTAGTGGAGGCAGTAATCAGCCCCAGCATTTT.